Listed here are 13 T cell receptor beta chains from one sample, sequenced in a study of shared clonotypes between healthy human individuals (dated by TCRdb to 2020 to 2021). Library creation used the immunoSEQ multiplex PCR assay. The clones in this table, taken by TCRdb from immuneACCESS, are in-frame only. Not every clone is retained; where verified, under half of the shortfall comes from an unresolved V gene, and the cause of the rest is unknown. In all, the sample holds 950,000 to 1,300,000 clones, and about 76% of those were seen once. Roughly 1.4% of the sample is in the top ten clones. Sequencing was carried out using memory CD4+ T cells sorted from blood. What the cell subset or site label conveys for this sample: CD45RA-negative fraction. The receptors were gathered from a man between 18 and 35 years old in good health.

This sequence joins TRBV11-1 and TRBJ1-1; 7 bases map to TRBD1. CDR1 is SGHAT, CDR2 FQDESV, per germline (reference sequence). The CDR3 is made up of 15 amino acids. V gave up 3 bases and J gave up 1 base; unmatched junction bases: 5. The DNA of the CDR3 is TGTGCCAGCAGCTTTCCGGACAGGCCGAACACTGAAGCTTTCTTT. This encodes CASSFPDRPNTEAFF. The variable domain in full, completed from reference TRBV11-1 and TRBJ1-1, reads EAEVAQSPRYKITEKSQAVAFWCDPISGHATLYWYRQILGQGPELLVQFQDESVVDDSQLPKDRFSAERLKGVDSTLKIQPAELGDSAMYLCASSFPDRPNTEAFFGQGTRLTVV.

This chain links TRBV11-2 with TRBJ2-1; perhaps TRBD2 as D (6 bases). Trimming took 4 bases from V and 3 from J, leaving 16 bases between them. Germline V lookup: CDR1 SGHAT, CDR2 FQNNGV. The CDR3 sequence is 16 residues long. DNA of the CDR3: TGTGCCAGCAGCTCGGAGGGTAGCGGACTCTACAATGAGCAGTTCTTC. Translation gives CASSSEGSGLYNEQFF.

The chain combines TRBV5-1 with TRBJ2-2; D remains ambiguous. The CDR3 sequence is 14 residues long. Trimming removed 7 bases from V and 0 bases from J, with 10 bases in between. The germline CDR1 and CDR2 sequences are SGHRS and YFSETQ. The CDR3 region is CASDGGSNTGELFF. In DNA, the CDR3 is TGCGCCAGCGACGGCGGATCGAACACCGGGGAGCTGTTTTTT.

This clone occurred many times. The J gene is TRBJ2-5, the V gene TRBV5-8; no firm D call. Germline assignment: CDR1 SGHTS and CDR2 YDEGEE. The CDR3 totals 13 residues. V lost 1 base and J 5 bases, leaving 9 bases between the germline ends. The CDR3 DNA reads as TGTGCCAGCAGCTTGTTTGGAGAGGAGACCCAGTACTTC. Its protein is CASSLFGEETQYF.

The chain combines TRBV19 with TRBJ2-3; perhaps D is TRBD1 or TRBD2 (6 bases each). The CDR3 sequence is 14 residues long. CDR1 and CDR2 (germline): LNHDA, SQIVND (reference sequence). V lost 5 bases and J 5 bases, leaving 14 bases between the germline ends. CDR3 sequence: CASSFTGAQDTQYF. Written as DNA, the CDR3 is TGTGCCAGTAGTTTTACGGGGGCCCAAGATACGCAGTATTTT.

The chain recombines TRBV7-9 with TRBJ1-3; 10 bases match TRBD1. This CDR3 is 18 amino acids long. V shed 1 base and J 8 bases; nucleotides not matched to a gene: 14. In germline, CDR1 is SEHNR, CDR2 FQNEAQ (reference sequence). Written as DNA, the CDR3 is TGTGCCAGCAGCTTAGGCCGCGTCCCCGGGGACAGGGGACACACCATATATTTT. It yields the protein CASSLGRVPGDRGHTIYF.

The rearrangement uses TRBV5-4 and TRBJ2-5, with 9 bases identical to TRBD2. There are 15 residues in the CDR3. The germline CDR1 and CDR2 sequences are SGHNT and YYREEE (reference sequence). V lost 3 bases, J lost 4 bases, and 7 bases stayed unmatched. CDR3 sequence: CASSSRAGGAETQYF. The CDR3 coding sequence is TGTGCCAGCAGCTCTAGAGCGGGGGGCGCAGAGACCCAGTACTTC.

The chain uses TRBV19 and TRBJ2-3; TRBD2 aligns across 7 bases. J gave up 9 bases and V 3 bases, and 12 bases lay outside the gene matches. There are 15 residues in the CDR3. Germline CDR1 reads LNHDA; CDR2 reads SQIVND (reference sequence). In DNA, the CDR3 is TGTGCCAGTAGTATCGGGGACTACCCCGAGGAGACGCAGTATTTT. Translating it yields CASSIGDYPEETQYF.

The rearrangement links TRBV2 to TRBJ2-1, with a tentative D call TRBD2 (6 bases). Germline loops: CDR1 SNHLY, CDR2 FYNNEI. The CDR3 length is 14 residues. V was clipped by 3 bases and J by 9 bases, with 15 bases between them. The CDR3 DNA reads TGTGCCAGCAGTGAGAGGGCGCTAGCGTTTGAGCAGTTCTTC. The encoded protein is CASSERALAFEQFF.

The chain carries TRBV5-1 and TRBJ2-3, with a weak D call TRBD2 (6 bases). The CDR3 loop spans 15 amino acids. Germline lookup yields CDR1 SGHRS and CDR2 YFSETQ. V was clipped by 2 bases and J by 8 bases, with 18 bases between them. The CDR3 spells CASSFSAGSDITQYF. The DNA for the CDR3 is TGCGCCAGCAGCTTCAGTGCGGGGTCCGATATTACGCAGTATTTT. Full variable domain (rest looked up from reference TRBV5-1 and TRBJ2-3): KAGVTQTPRYLIKTRGQQVTLSCSPISGHRSVSWYQQTPGQGLQFLFEYFSETQRNKGNFPGRFSGRQFSNSRSEMNVSTLELGDSALYLCASSFSAGSDITQYFGPGTRLTVL.

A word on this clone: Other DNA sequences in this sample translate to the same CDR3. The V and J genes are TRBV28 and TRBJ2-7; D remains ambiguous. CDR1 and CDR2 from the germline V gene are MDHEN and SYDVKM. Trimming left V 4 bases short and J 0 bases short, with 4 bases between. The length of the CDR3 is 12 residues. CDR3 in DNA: TGTGCCAGCAGTTGGGCCTCCTACGAGCAGTACTTC. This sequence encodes CASSWASYEQYF.

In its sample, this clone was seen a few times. Here the CDR3 reads CASSERTGVKAEAFF. CDR3 sequence (DNA): TGCGCCAGCAGCGAGAGGACAGGGGTAAAGGCTGAAGCTTTCTTT. The chain links TRBV4-1 to TRBJ1-1; TRBD1 matches at 9 bases. After removal of 5 bases from V and 6 bases from J, the junction contained 10 bases not matched to a gene. The germline gives CDR1 MGHRA, CDR2 YSYEKL. This CDR3 is 15 amino acids long.

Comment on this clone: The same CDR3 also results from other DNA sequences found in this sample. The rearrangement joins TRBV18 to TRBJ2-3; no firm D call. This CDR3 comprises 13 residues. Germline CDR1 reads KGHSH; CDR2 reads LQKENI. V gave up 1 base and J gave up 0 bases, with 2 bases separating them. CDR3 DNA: TGTGCCAGCTCACCACAGAGCACAGATACGCAGTATTTT. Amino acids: CASSPQSTDTQYF.